In this sample, the clone carrying this T cell receptor (beta chain) turned up many times. The antigen is undetermined. The data were obtained in a study of T cell repertoires in cytomegalovirus infection. Overall study results and limits: The study found HLA-C-restricted CMV-specific TCR beta clonotypes dominating the ex vivo response.

MiXCR, run by TCRdb on the reads, gives a single entry per CDR3 protein. The data show 400,000 or so distinct CDR3 sequences, with about 33% seen just once and approximately 15% held by the top ten. Germline-derived CDR1 and CDR2 are SGHVS and FQNEAQ. The germline V and J ends were trimmed by 8 bases and 4 bases, with 14 bases remaining between them. This CDR3 contains 13 residues. The gene calls are TRBV7-8 and TRBJ1-1; unclear D gene. The clonotype originates from a human donor in good health (CMV status not recorded). Some clones in this sample may be carry-over from other donors' samples. Sequencing used PBMCs. The CDR3 region is CASGPGSGTEAFF. The DNA of the CDR3 is TGTGCCAGCGGTCCCGGGAGCGGCACTGAAGCTTTCTTT.